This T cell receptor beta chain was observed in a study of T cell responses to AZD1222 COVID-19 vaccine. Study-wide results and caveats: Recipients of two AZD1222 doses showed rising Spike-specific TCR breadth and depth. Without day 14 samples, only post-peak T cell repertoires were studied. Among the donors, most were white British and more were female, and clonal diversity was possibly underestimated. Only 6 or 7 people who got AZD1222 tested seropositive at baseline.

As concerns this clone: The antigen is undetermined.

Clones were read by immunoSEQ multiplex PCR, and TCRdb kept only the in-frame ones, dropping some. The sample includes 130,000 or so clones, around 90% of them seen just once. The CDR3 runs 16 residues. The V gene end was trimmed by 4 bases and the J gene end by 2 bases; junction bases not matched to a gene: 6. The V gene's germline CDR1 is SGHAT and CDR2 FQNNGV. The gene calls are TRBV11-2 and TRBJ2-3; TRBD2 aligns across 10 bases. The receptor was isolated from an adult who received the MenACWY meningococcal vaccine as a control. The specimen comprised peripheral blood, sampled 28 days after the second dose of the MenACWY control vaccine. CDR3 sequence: CASSSGLADPTDTQYF. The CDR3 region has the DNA TGTGCCAGCAGCTCCGGACTAGCGGACCCCACAGATACGCAGTATTTT.